This passage covers 11 T cell receptor beta chains from one sample sequenced in a study of T cell repertoires in cytomegalovirus infection. Using its own MiXCR run on the reads, TCRdb lists one record per CDR3 protein. The sample includes 680,000 or so distinct CDR3 sequences, roughly 36% of them seen just once. For these TCRs, the target antigens are not known. The source material was cultured PBMCs, sampled from culture after CMV antigen stimulation. Source of these receptors: a human donor in good health (CMV status not recorded). Some clones in this sample may be carry-over from other donors' samples.

The chain employs TRBV14 and TRBJ1-6; D gene ambiguous. The CDR3 runs 12 residues. V lost 1 base and J lost 12, with 7 bases in between. The germline V gene encodes CDR1 SGHDN and CDR2 FVKESK. The CDR3 here is CASSQVMGPLHF. CDR3 coding DNA: TGTGCCAGCAGCCAAGTGATGGGACCCCTCCACTTT. The whole variable domain, filled in from reference TRBV14 and TRBJ1-6, reads EAGVTQFPSHSVIEKGQTVTLRCDPISGHDNLYWYRRVMGKEIKFLLHFVKESKQDESGMPNNRFLAERTGGTYSTLKVQPAELEDSGVYFCASSQVMGPLHFGNGTRLTVT.

This clonotype was seen more than once but under ten times. The genes are TRBV10-3 and TRBJ2-2, with a tentative D call TRBD1 (6 bases). Germline CDR1 and CDR2: ENHRY and SYGVKD. This CDR3 region has 15 residues. Trimming left V 6 bases short and J 2 bases short, with 13 bases between. The DNA for the CDR3 is TGTGCCATCAGAAGGGCAGGGGATAACACCGGGGAGCTGTTTTTT. It is translated as CAIRRAGDNTGELFF.

The chain's CDR3 is CASSPGTSGGQTQYF. The CDR3, as DNA: TGTGCCAGCAGCCCCGGGACTAGCGGCGGTCAGACCCAGTACTTC. The chain recombines TRBV7-9 with TRBJ2-5, with 11 nucleotides matching TRBD2. J lost 6 bases, V lost 5 bases, and 8 bases had no gene match. This CDR3 has 15 residues. From germline, CDR1 is SEHNR and CDR2 FQNEAQ (reference sequence).

The chain links TRBV19 to TRBJ2-7; D call uncertain. This CDR3 spans 14 amino acids. Germline V gene data show CDR1 as LNHDA and CDR2 as SQIVND (reference sequence). V lost 3 bases, J lost 3 bases, and 12 bases lay in between. Here the CDR3 reads CASSIAGTLYEQYF. DNA of the CDR3: TGTGCCAGTAGTATCGCCGGAACCCTCTACGAGCAGTACTTC.

This clonotype appeared many times. The chain employs TRBV7-2 and TRBJ2-7; D is ambiguous. The germline V gene has CDR1 SGHTA and CDR2 FQGNSA. V was pared by 2 bases and J by 3 bases, with 11 bases between. This CDR3 has 14 residues. CDR3 in DNA: TGTGCCAGCAGCTTACGGCCACTTAACTACGAGCAGTACTTC. Protein sequence: CASSLRPLNYEQYF.

There are a few counts of this clonotype. This chain uses TRBV10-3 with TRBJ1-1, with D uncertain. The V end was cut by 4 bases, the J end by 11 bases, with 20 bases between. CDR1 and CDR2 (germline): ENHRY, SYGVKD. This CDR3 contains 14 residues. The CDR3 region has the DNA TGTGCCATCAGTGGGGAGGTAGCTGAATTTTCGGCTTTCTTT. Its protein product is CAISGEVAEFSAFF.

This rearrangement joins TRBV19 to TRBJ1-2; D perhaps matches TRBD1 (6 bases). The germline V and J ends were trimmed by 6 bases and 3 bases, with 29 bases remaining between them. The CDR3 is 19 residues long. Germline V gene data show CDR1 as LNHDA and CDR2 as SQIVND (reference sequence). The DNA for the CDR3 is TGTGCCAGTAGACAAGACCAACAAGGACAGAACGAAGACTACTATGGCTACACCTTC. This translates into CASRQDQQGQNEDYYGYTF. The full variable domain, completed using reference TRBV19 and TRBJ1-2, is DGGITQSPKYLFRKEGQNVTLSCEQNLNHDAMYWYRQDPGQGLRLIYYSQIVNDFQKGDIAEGYSVSREKKESFPLTVTSAQKNPTAFYLCASRQDQQGQNEDYYGYTFGSGTRLTVV.

Worth noting for this clonotype: Mismatch with germline at one junction end may stem from a read error. V gene TRBV7-2 combines with J gene TRBJ1-3; D is ambiguous. Germline CDR1 SGHTA, CDR2 FQGNSA. There are 16 residues in the CDR3. The CDR3 spells CAGSLNSVLAGNTIYF. CDR3 coding DNA: TGTGCCGGCAGCTTAAATTCGGTATTAGCTGGAAACACCATATATTTT.

This rearrangement joins TRBV20-1 to TRBJ1-2; no clear D gene. The CDR3 contains 11 residues. V dropped 5 bases and J dropped 8 bases, with 12 bases sitting between them. CDR1 is DFQATT, CDR2 SNEGSKA, per germline (reference sequence). DNA for the CDR3: TGCAGTGCTGTAAACCAAGGAGGCTACACCTTC. Translation: CSAVNQGGYTF.

Only a few counts were recorded for this clonotype. The chain links TRBV6-5 to TRBJ1-2, with D perhaps TRBD1 (5 bases). The V gene's germline CDR1 is MNHEY and CDR2 SVGAGI. This CDR3 region has 15 residues. V lost 0 bases and J lost 4, with 12 bases in between. The CDR3 protein is CASSYSRGVSYGYTF. CDR3 DNA sequence: TGTGCCAGCAGTTACTCTAGGGGTGTGAGCTATGGCTACACCTTC.

This chain joins TRBV7-2 and TRBJ2-7; 8 bases map to TRBD2. The germline CDR1 and CDR2 sequences are SGHTA and FQGNSA. The trim removed 3 bases at V and 7 bases at J, leaving 8 bases unmatched. This CDR3 region has 14 residues. CDR3 sequence reads: CASSLGSGIEEQYF. The DNA for the CDR3 is TGTGCCAGCAGCTTGGGTAGCGGGATCGAGGAGCAGTACTTC. The whole variable domain, remainder taken from reference TRBV7-2 and TRBJ2-7, is GAGVSQSPSNKVTEKGKDVELRCDPISGHTALYWYRQSLGQGLEFLIYFQGNSAPDKSGLPSDRFSAERTGGSVSTLTIQRTQQEDSAVYLCASSLGSGIEEQYFGPGTRLTVT.